The next 24 T cell receptor beta chains were all read from a single sample in a study of blood T cell repertoires in COVID-19. The table came from immunoSEQ multiplex PCR; TCRdb's copy has only in-frame clones and leaves some out. The table includes roughly 100,000 clones, about 90% detected once. Sequenced: peripheral blood. The source of these receptors is a man in his forties or fifties in a cohort sampled during active COVID-19.

V is TRBV19 and J is TRBJ2-2, with a tentative D call TRBD1 (5 bases). The V gene lost 1 base and the J gene lost 1 base, with 7 bases spanning the gap. CDR3 length: 15 residues. Germline assignment: CDR1 LNHDA and CDR2 SQIVND (reference sequence). This chain's CDR3 is CASSIAGQNTGELFF. The CDR3 DNA is TGTGCCAGTAGTATAGCAGGGCAGAACACCGGGGAGCTGTTTTTT.

This sequence joins TRBV14 and TRBJ2-1; tentatively, D is TRBD1 (5 bases). The germline gives CDR1 SGHDN, CDR2 FVKESK. The CDR3 has 15 amino acids. V was trimmed by 4 bases and J by 4 bases, leaving 14 bases between them. The CDR3 nucleotides read TGTGCCAGCAGCCCATTCATCGACAGTTACAATGAGCAGTTCTTC. It translates to CASSPFIDSYNEQFF.

In its sample, this clone was seen a few times. This chain connects TRBV7-2 to TRBJ1-6, with D uncertain. The CDR3 consists of 12 residues. The germline V gene encodes CDR1 SGHTA and CDR2 FQGNSA. Trimming took off 2 bases at V and 10 bases at J, with 6 bases between the two ends. The CDR3 loop is CASSLSLSPLHF. The CDR3 coding sequence is TGTGCCAGCAGCTTATCCTTGTCACCCCTCCACTTT. Drawing the rest from reference TRBV7-2 and TRBJ1-6, the complete variable domain is GAGVSQSPSNKVTEKGKDVELRCDPISGHTALYWYRQSLGQGLEFLIYFQGNSAPDKSGLPSDRFSAERTGGSVSTLTIQRTQQEDSAVYLCASSLSLSPLHFGNGTRLTVT.

The chain employs TRBV7-2 and TRBJ2-4; weak D call: TRBD1 (6 bases). Trimming shortened V by 1 base and J by 9 bases, and 16 bases separated the two germline ends. This CDR3 spans 15 amino acids. Germline loops: CDR1 SGHTA, CDR2 FQGNSA. The DNA of the CDR3 is TGTGCCAGCAGCTTAGGGGGTCAGGGGCCCGGCATTCAGTACTTC. This gives the protein CASSLGGQGPGIQYF.

This clone appeared once. The chain uses TRBV27 and TRBJ2-3; 9 positions match TRBD2. V trimming: 5 bases; J trimming: 1 base; junction bases outside the gene matches: 1. Germline V gene sequence: CDR1 MNHEY, CDR2 SMNVEV (reference sequence). The CDR3 runs 14 residues. CDR3 protein: CASSRLAGTDTQYF. The CDR3 region has the DNA TGTGCCAGCAGTCGACTAGCGGGCACAGATACGCAGTATTTT.

The CDR3 is CASRDTYQPQHF. CDR3 sequence (DNA): TGTGCCAGTAGGGACACATATCAGCCCCAGCATTTT. V is TRBV19 and J is TRBJ1-5, with a tentative D call TRBD1 (5 bases). Trimming removed 6 bases from V and 5 bases from J, with 8 bases in between. Germline lookup yields CDR1 LNHDA and CDR2 SQIVND (reference sequence). The CDR3 loop spans 12 amino acids.

This clone has just a few counts. V is TRBV24-1 and J is TRBJ2-2; D gene ambiguous. V was clipped by 4 bases and J by 10 bases, with 18 bases between them. The V gene's germline CDR1 is KGHDR and CDR2 SFDVKD. The CDR3 covers 15 residues. The CDR3 reads CATSERRPGLSELFF. CDR3 DNA sequence: TGTGCCACCAGTGAAAGGCGGCCGGGTCTTTCGGAGCTGTTTTTT.

The CDR3 here is CASSLSGVNTEAFF. DNA for the CDR3: TGTGCCAGCAGTTTATCAGGGGTGAACACTGAAGCTTTCTTT. V usage is TRBV28 and J usage is TRBJ1-1; possible D gene TRBD1, 6 bases. V dropped 1 base and J dropped 0 bases, with 6 bases sitting between them. The germline V gene has CDR1 MDHEN and CDR2 SYDVKM. The CDR3 length is 14 residues.

The chain has TRBV19 and TRBJ1-2; possibly TRBD1 for D (6 bases). Per the germline V gene, CDR1 is LNHDA and CDR2 is SQIVND (reference sequence). This CDR3 spans 14 amino acids. The ends were cut back, 6 bases at V and 6 bases at J, with 17 bases in the middle. As DNA, the CDR3 is TGTGCCAGTAGCCTCAGGGTTAGGGGGAATGGCTACACCTTC. Protein product: CASSLRVRGNGYTF. The whole variable domain, filled in from reference TRBV19 and TRBJ1-2, reads DGGITQSPKYLFRKEGQNVTLSCEQNLNHDAMYWYRQDPGQGLRLIYYSQIVNDFQKGDIAEGYSVSREKKESFPLTVTSAQKNPTAFYLCASSLRVRGNGYTFGSGTRLTVV.

This chain links TRBV5-1 with TRBJ1-1; D may be TRBD1 (6 bases). The CDR3 loop spans 16 amino acids. Germline values: CDR1 SGHRS, CDR2 YFSETQ. Trimming pared 4 bases from V and 0 bases from J, leaving 16 bases between. CDR3 protein: CASSHRTASMNTEAFF. The DNA of the CDR3 is TGCGCCAGCAGCCACAGGACAGCCTCCATGAACACTGAAGCTTTCTTT.

The chain has TRBV5-1 and TRBJ2-2, with 9 bases aligning to TRBD2. The J segment lost 3 bases and the V segment lost 3 bases, leaving 6 bases of the junction unmatched. Germline V lookup: CDR1 SGHRS, CDR2 YFSETQ. The CDR3 has 16 amino acids. The DNA of the CDR3 is TGCGCCAGCAGCTCCGGCGGGGGGGGTTACACCGGGGAGCTGTTTTTT. This sequence encodes CASSSGGGGYTGELFF.

This clone was counted a single time. The junction departs from germline at one end; a sequencing error may be responsible. The V and J genes are TRBV11-1 and TRBJ2-3; D perhaps matches TRBD2 (6 bases). The CDR3 loop spans 12 amino acids. Germline CDR1 and CDR2: SGHAT and FQDESV (reference sequence). CDR3 amino acids: CASSLGTSRRHF. The CDR3 nucleotides are TGTGCCAGCAGCCTGGGGACTTCGCGACGGCATTTT.

The chain carries TRBV4-2 and TRBJ2-3; the D gene is possibly TRBD2 (7 bases). V shed 3 bases and J shed 5 bases, with 24 bases lying between them. This CDR3 is 18 amino acids long. CDR1 is LGHNA, CDR2 YNFKEQ, per germline. The CDR3 region has the DNA TGTGCCAGCAGCCACCCTGGGGGGGCTAGCGGTGGGAGAGATACGCAGTATTTT. It is translated as CASSHPGGASGGRDTQYF.

This clone occurred once. V usage is TRBV6-6 and J usage is TRBJ1-4; D remains unclear. The V and J ends lost 0 bases and 8 bases respectively, with 10 bases between them. Germline CDR1 is MNHNY and CDR2 is SVGAGI (reference sequence). The CDR3 contains 14 residues. The CDR3 loop is CASSYSRGSEKLFF. CDR3 DNA: TGTGCCAGCAGTTACTCGCGGGGAAGCGAAAAACTGTTTTTT.

As for this clone: One end of the junction fails to match germline, which may point to a read error. The chain is built from TRBV15 and TRBJ2-3; 9 bases line up with TRBD2. Looked up from germline, CDR1 is LNHNV and CDR2 is YYDKDF (reference sequence). This CDR3 comprises 11 residues. CDR3 sequence (DNA): TGTGCCACCAGCAATAGCGGGGGTCAAAATTTT. It yields the protein CATSNSGGQNF.

The chain links TRBV4-2 to TRBJ2-6; D uncertain. This CDR3 comprises 15 residues. Germline V lookup: CDR1 LGHNA, CDR2 YNFKEQ. Between the trimmed V and J ends, which lost 4 bases and 0 bases, there was a span of 7 bases. CDR3 DNA: TGTGCCAGCAGCCCGGGTGACTCTGGGGCCAACGTCCTGACTTTC. This translates into CASSPGDSGANVLTF.

The V and J genes are TRBV28 and TRBJ1-2; 8 positions match TRBD1. The CDR3 has 13 residues. Germline CDR1 is MDHEN and CDR2 is SYDVKM. The junction had 10 bases not matched to a gene; V was cut back by 3 bases and J by 13 bases. CDR3 loop: CASSFGVGQAVTF. CDR3 bases: TGTGCCAGCAGTTTTGGCGTGGGACAGGCGGTCACCTTC.

Here the CDR3 reads CASSRDWEGELFF. Here the CDR3 DNA reads TGTGCCAGCAGCCGCGACTGGGAGGGGGAGCTGTTTTTT. The rearrangement uses TRBV27 and TRBJ2-2; TRBD2 is a possible D gene (5 bases). The V gene lost 6 bases and the J gene lost 8 bases, with 13 bases spanning the gap. The CDR3 is made up of 13 amino acids. Germline lookup yields CDR1 MNHEY and CDR2 SMNVEV (reference sequence).

The rearrangement joins TRBV6-6 to TRBJ1-5, with D unclear. This CDR3 has 12 residues. Germline lookup yields CDR1 MNHNY and CDR2 SVGAGI (reference sequence). The germline V and J ends were trimmed by 0 bases and 9 bases, with 6 bases remaining between them. The DNA for the CDR3 is TGTGCCAGCAGTTACTCCAGTGGGCCCCAGCATTTT. It translates to CASSYSSGPQHF.

The chain carries TRBV14 and TRBJ2-2; a possible D gene is TRBD2 (5 bases). Germline CDR1 reads SGHDN; CDR2 reads FVKESK. Trimming shortened V by 4 bases and J by 1 base, and 7 bases separated the two germline ends. The CDR3 is made up of 14 amino acids. The CDR3 region has the DNA TGTGCCAGCAGCCGACTATTGAACACCGGGGAGCTGTTTTTT. Its translation is CASSRLLNTGELFF.

This clone was recorded a few times. The chain couples TRBV7-9 to TRBJ1-6; tentative D call: TRBD1 (5 bases). Per the germline V gene, CDR1 is SEHNR and CDR2 is FQNEAQ (reference sequence). Deletions cut 5 bases from V and 7 bases from J, with 9 bases between. CDR3 length equals 13 residues. CDR3 nucleotide sequence: TGTGCCAGCAGCCAGGAGGGGAATTCACCCCTCCACTTT. Translation: CASSQEGNSPLHF.

This sequence joins TRBV12-5 and TRBJ2-2; a weak D match, TRBD1 (5 bases). Germline CDR1 and CDR2: LGHNT and FRNRAP. The CDR3 contains 17 residues. The V end was cut by 0 bases, the J end by 7 bases, with 18 bases between. CDR3 in DNA: TGTGCTAGTGGTTTGGTACCAGGGCAGGGCGTCAGCGGGGAGCTGTTTTTT. Its protein product is CASGLVPGQGVSGELFF. The full variable domain, rest sourced from reference TRBV12-5 and TRBJ2-2, is DARVTQTPRHKVTEMGQEVTMRCQPILGHNTVFWYRQTMMQGLELLAYFRNRAPLDDSGMPKDRFSAEMPDATLATLKIQPSEPRDSAVYFCASGLVPGQGVSGELFFGEGSRLTVL.

The genes are TRBV7-6 and TRBJ2-7; D is possibly TRBD2 (5 bases). CDR3 size: 14 residues. With 2 bases removed from V and 3 bases from J, the gap between germline ends came to 11 bases. Germline V CDR1 and CDR2: SGHVS, FNYEAQ. CDR3 DNA: TGTGCCAGCAGCTTAAAGGCGGGCAGCTACGAGCAGTACTTC. This translates into CASSLKAGSYEQYF.

The chain is built from TRBV5-4 and TRBJ2-5; TRBD1 might be the D (6 bases). CDR1 is SGHNT and CDR2 is YYREEE in the germline V gene (reference sequence). CDR3 length equals 14 residues. Trimming shortened V by 0 bases and J by 2 bases, and 8 bases separated the two germline ends. The CDR3 spells CASSLGQVQETQYF. In DNA form, the CDR3 reads TGTGCCAGCAGCTTGGGACAGGTGCAAGAGACCCAGTACTTC.